This entry lists 19 T cell receptor beta chains sequenced from one sample in a study of blood T cell repertoires in COVID-19 (TCRdb year 2020). Libraries were made using the immunoSEQ multiplex PCR assay. Drawn from immuneACCESS, this table holds only the in-frame rearrangements with V and J called that TCRdb kept. Clones are partly lost; checked studies trace under half to an unresolved V gene and leave the rest unexplained. The sample profile shows about 340,000 clones; around 87% of them were found once. About 6.3% of the sample belongs to the ten largest clones. The sequencing sample was made of peripheral blood. The receptors here all came from a woman between 45 and 65 years old with COVID-19, enrolled during active disease.

The chain has TRBV24-1 and TRBJ2-7; 10 nucleotides agree with TRBD2. This CDR3 comprises 15 residues. Germline loops: CDR1 KGHDR, CDR2 SFDVKD. V gave up 4 bases and J gave up 3 bases; unmatched junction bases: 5. CDR3 residues: CATSEGTSGNYEQYF. DNA for the CDR3: TGTGCCACCAGTGAAGGAACTAGCGGGAACTACGAGCAGTACTTC.

The CDR3 loop reads CSVEVRASGELFF. In DNA form, the CDR3 reads TGCAGCGTTGAAGTCCGAGCCTCCGGGGAGCTGTTTTTT. The V gene is TRBV29-1, the J gene TRBJ2-2; D is uncertain. CDR1 is SQVTM, CDR2 ANQGSEA, per germline. The CDR3 is made up of 13 amino acids. Deletions cut 1 base from V and 6 bases from J, with 9 bases between.

This clone was detected once. The chain recombines TRBV6-2 or TRBV6-3 with TRBJ2-5; TRBD2 agrees at 7 bases. Germline V gives CDR1 MNHEY, CDR2 SVGEGT. The CDR3 is 14 amino acids. V shed 6 bases, J shed 1 base, and the junction held 5 bases outside the gene matches. The CDR3 sequence: CASRPSGAQETQYF. The CDR3 DNA sequence: TGTGCCAGCAGACCTAGCGGAGCCCAAGAGACCCAGTACTTC.

The gene calls are TRBV18 and TRBJ2-7; 12 positions match TRBD1. V was clipped by 2 bases and J by 4 bases; unmatched bases: 6. CDR1 is KGHSH and CDR2 is LQKENI in the germline V gene. The CDR3 sequence is 16 residues long. DNA of the CDR3: TGTGCCAGCTCACCATTCAAGGGACAGGGGGCGTACGAGCAGTACTTC. Residues: CASSPFKGQGAYEQYF.

V usage is TRBV12-3 or TRBV12-4 and J usage is TRBJ2-1; possible D gene TRBD2, 5 bases. The CDR3 contains 13 residues. V was shortened by 8 bases and J by 9 bases, with 17 bases between the two germline ends. The CDR3 here is CASSDHSRGEQFF. CDR3 in DNA: TGTGCCAGCTCAGACCATTCCCGGGGTGAGCAGTTCTTC.

This CDR3 reads CAWSVRGQGHHQPQHF. CDR3 sequence (DNA): TGTGCCTGGAGTGTTAGGGGACAGGGGCATCATCAGCCCCAGCATTTT. The chain combines TRBV30 with TRBJ1-5; the match to TRBD1 covers 10 bases. This CDR3 is 16 amino acids long. CDR1 GTSNPN and CDR2 SVGIG come from the germline V gene (reference sequence). J gave up 5 bases and V 0 bases, and 7 bases lay outside the gene matches.

This clone was counted only a few times. The V and J genes are TRBV7-2 and TRBJ2-3, with TRBD2 as a possible D gene (5 bases). The CDR3 spans 15 residues. The V gene lost 1 base and the J gene lost 5 bases, with 13 bases spanning the gap. Germline assignment: CDR1 SGHTA and CDR2 FQGNSA. The CDR3 is CASSLGTPPQDTQYF. Here the CDR3 DNA reads TGTGCCAGCAGCTTAGGGACTCCTCCACAAGATACGCAGTATTTT.

This chain joins TRBV30 and TRBJ2-2; possibly TRBD2 for D (6 bases). The CDR3 runs 19 residues. V lost 0 bases and J lost 0, with 20 bases in between. Germline V CDR1 and CDR2: GTSNPN, SVGIG (reference sequence). CDR3 sequence (DNA): TGTGCCTGGAGTGTGTTCCCGCTTGGCCGCGGGGCGAACACCGGGGAGCTGTTTTTT. Translation gives CAWSVFPLGRGANTGELFF.

This chain connects TRBV6-5 to TRBJ2-5; 9 bases fit TRBD1. Trimming cost V 6 bases and J 4 bases; bases outside gene matches: 3. This CDR3 comprises 13 residues. CDR1 is MNHEY, CDR2 SVGAGI, per germline. CDR3 loop: CASRMGQGETQYF. The CDR3 nucleotides read TGTGCCAGCAGGATGGGACAGGGAGAGACCCAGTACTTC.

The rearrangement uses TRBV2 and TRBJ2-1, with a tentative D call TRBD1 (5 bases). Trimming stripped 3 bases from V and 6 bases from J, with 12 bases between. The CDR3 consists of 14 residues. Germline CDR1 and CDR2: SNHLY and FYNNEI. For the CDR3, the DNA is TGTGCCAGCAGTGACCCCCCAGGGATCAATGAGCAGTTCTTC. This sequence encodes CASSDPPGINEQFF. Complete variable domain (other parts from reference TRBV2 and TRBJ2-1): EPEVTQTPSHQVTQMGQEVILRCVPISNHLYFYWYRQILGQKVEFLVSFYNNEISEKSEIFDDQFSVERPDGSNFTLKIRSTKLEDSAMYFCASSDPPGINEQFFGPGTRLTVL.

This clone showed up just a few times. The chain carries TRBV9 and TRBJ2-5; D is perhaps TRBD2 (6 bases). The length of the CDR3 is 15 residues. CDR1 and CDR2 (germline): SGDLS, YYNGEE. V was clipped by 0 bases and J by 1 base, with 10 bases between them. For the CDR3, the DNA is TGTGCCAGCAGCGTAGGCGGGACTCTCCAAGAGACCCAGTACTTC. Translation gives CASSVGGTLQETQYF.

The rearrangement joins TRBV21-1 to TRBJ2-1; the table calls TRBD2, which could not be checked here. TRBV21-1 is a pseudogene segment. This CDR3 is built from 20 residues. This CDR3 reads CASSNKNPSNASGFMEEQFF. The CDR3 nucleotides read TGTGCCAGCAGCAATAAAAACCCCTCGAACGCTAGCGGGTTTATGGAGGAGCAGTTCTTC.

In its sample, this clone was seen a few times. The gene calls are TRBV5-6 and TRBJ2-7, with D possibly being TRBD1 (6 bases). Germline V gene lookup returns CDR1 SGHDT and CDR2 YYEEEE. This CDR3 has 15 amino acids. Deletions cut 7 bases from V and 7 bases from J, with 24 bases between. The CDR3 loop reads CASGFLPGHPGEQYF. The CDR3 coding sequence is TGTGCCAGCGGATTTTTACCGGGACATCCGGGGGAGCAGTACTTC.

The chain recombines TRBV7-2 with TRBJ1-5; 7 nucleotides match TRBD1. Germline values: CDR1 SGHTA, CDR2 FQGNSA. The CDR3 is 15 amino acids. The V segment lost 3 bases and the J segment 6 bases; nucleotides outside the gene matches: 8. As DNA, the CDR3 is TGTGCCAGCAGCTTTGAGACAGGGATCGGTCAGCCCCAGCATTTT. This codes for CASSFETGIGQPQHF.

J is TRBJ1-2 and V is TRBV7-9; 12 bases are shared with TRBD1. The germline CDR1 and CDR2 sequences are SEHNR and FQNEAQ (reference sequence). V gave up 1 base and J gave up 8 bases; unmatched junction bases: 5. The CDR3 is 15 amino acids. The CDR3 loop reads CASSLVGTGGKGYTF. CDR3 coding DNA: TGTGCCAGCAGCTTAGTAGGGACAGGGGGCAAAGGCTACACCTTC.

The chain employs TRBV11-1 and TRBJ2-4, with D possibly being TRBD1 (5 bases). Trimming stripped 1 base from V and 4 bases from J, with 11 bases between. Looked up from germline, CDR1 is SGHAT and CDR2 is FQDESV (reference sequence). This CDR3 is built from 15 residues. In DNA, the CDR3 is TGTGCCAGCAGCTTAGACAGGAGCGTAAAAAACATTCAGTACTTC. Encoded protein: CASSLDRSVKNIQYF. The full variable domain, rest sourced from reference TRBV11-1 and TRBJ2-4, is EAEVAQSPRYKITEKSQAVAFWCDPISGHATLYWYRQILGQGPELLVQFQDESVVDDSQLPKDRFSAERLKGVDSTLKIQPAELGDSAMYLCASSLDRSVKNIQYFGAGTRLSVL.

The genes are TRBV6-1 and TRBJ2-7; 16 bases fit TRBD2. The ends lost 4 bases at V and 6 bases at J; junction bases unmatched: 9. The CDR3 spans 17 residues. Per the germline V gene, CDR1 is MNHNS and CDR2 is SASEGT. The CDR3 region is CASSAPGLAGGQREQYF. CDR3 nucleotide sequence: TGTGCCAGCAGTGCTCCGGGACTAGCGGGAGGGCAACGCGAGCAGTACTTC.

The chain couples TRBV19 to TRBJ2-7, with 7 bases aligning to TRBD2. The CDR3 is made up of 16 amino acids. The ends lost 3 bases at V and 2 bases at J; junction bases unmatched: 10. The germline gives CDR1 LNHDA, CDR2 SQIVND (reference sequence). The CDR3: CASSIGGGGPPYEQYF. The DNA for the CDR3 is TGTGCCAGTAGTATTGGGGGGGGAGGGCCCCCCTACGAGCAGTACTTC.

This clone was detected once. The DNA for the CDR3 is TGTGCCAGTAGTATCCGAGGGGGCACCGGGGAGCTGTTTTTT. Translating gives CASSIRGGTGELFF. This chain joins TRBV19 and TRBJ2-2, with D tentatively TRBD1 (6 bases). This CDR3 spans 14 amino acids. Germline lookup yields CDR1 LNHDA and CDR2 SQIVND (reference sequence). V lost 3 bases to trimming and J lost 4 bases, with 9 bases between them.